This TCR beta chain was documented in a study of cytomegalovirus exposure and HLA in healthy donors. Overall study findings and caveats: The study carried out a later analysis of TCR beta sequences. It associated roughly 17,000 of them with specific HLA alleles at a false discovery rate of 0.05.

The study ran its PCR with 60 Vbeta and 13 Jbeta primers. The authors' processing: Counted up in a later analysis, unique TCR beta chains came to about 80 million, with around 9.9 million shared. The method was immunoSEQ multiplex PCR; TCRdb's version includes in-frame clones alone and lacks a portion of them. V, J and clone size derive from that table, while D and trimming were established from the DNA sequence. Of about 250,000 clones listed, around 84% are singletons. Germline V gene lookup returns CDR1 MGHRA and CDR2 YSYEKL. The CDR3 extends over 15 amino acids. The trim removed 4 bases at V and 1 base at J, leaving 6 bases unmatched. Comment on this clone: Its antigen remains unidentified.

The sequence came from a girl aged 2-10 years in good health and CMV-seronegative. The sample comprised PBMCs. The V gene is TRBV4-1, the J gene TRBJ1-2, with TRBD1 matching over 7 bases. CDR3 DNA: TGCGCCAGCAGCCCCCAGGGACAGCTTAACTATGGCTACACCTTC. Its translation: CASSPQGQLNYGYTF.